This passage covers 10 T cell receptor beta chains from one sample sequenced in a study of T cells after yellow fever vaccination. A single record per CDR3 protein comes from TCRdb applying MiXCR to the 5' RACE reads. The table has about 400,000 distinct CDR3 sequences, roughly 6.1% seen once; the top ten hold over 14%. Sequencing used PBMCs, obtained 5 days after the yellow fever booster vaccination. The receptors were gathered from a man aged 25-40 years who received the YFV17D yellow fever vaccine.

This chain links TRBV11-1 with TRBJ2-3; 8 bases agree with TRBD2. CDR1 is SGHAT and CDR2 is FQDESV in the germline V gene (reference sequence). CDR3 length: 14 amino acids. V shed 8 bases and J 1 base; nucleotides not matched to a gene: 5. The CDR3 spells CASGREGGTDTQYF. The DNA of the CDR3 is TGTGCCAGCGGTCGGGAGGGTGGCACAGATACGCAGTATTTT. The full variable domain, rest sourced from reference TRBV11-1 and TRBJ2-3, is EAEVAQSPRYKITEKSQAVAFWCDPISGHATLYWYRQILGQGPELLVQFQDESVVDDSQLPKDRFSAERLKGVDSTLKIQPAELGDSAMYLCASGREGGTDTQYFGPGTRLTVL.

About this clonotype: Compared with germline, one end of the junction differs, possibly owing to a read error. The chain is built from TRBV5-5 and TRBJ2-3; D remains unclear. The CDR3 is 15 amino acids. CDR1 SGHKS and CDR2 YYEKEE come from the germline V gene (reference sequence). The CDR3 loop reads CASTLAPIEADTQYF. The CDR3 DNA is TGTGCCAGCACCTTGGCTCCGATAGAGGCAGATACGCAGTATTTT.

Only a few counts were recorded for this clonotype. The chain carries TRBV20-1 and TRBJ2-3; D unclear. Germline CDR1 and CDR2: DFQATT and SNEGSKA (reference sequence). V lost 3 bases, J lost 0 bases, and 13 bases lay in between. The CDR3 length is 15 residues. The CDR3 loop reads CSASDRAKSTDTQYF. The CDR3 DNA sequence: TGCAGTGCTAGCGATAGGGCTAAAAGCACAGATACGCAGTATTTT.

V gene TRBV2 combines with J gene TRBJ2-1, with D unclear. Per germline, CDR1 SNHLY and CDR2 FYNNEI. Trimming took off 8 bases at V and 0 bases at J, with 11 bases between the two ends. The CDR3 length is 14 residues. CDR3 protein: CASSEWDSYNEQFF. The CDR3 DNA reads TGTGCCAGCTCCGAGTGGGACTCCTACAATGAGCAGTTCTTC.

This clonotype was seen at least ten times. V usage is TRBV7-2 and J usage is TRBJ2-1, with 9 positions matching TRBD2. V dropped 9 bases and J dropped 4; count of bases not matched to a gene: 4. Germline V CDR1 and CDR2: SGHTA, FQGNSA. CDR3 length equals 13 residues. CDR3 nucleotide sequence: TGTGCCAGTAGCGGGAGTACTTACAATGAGCAGTTCTTC. Translated, it gives CASSGSTYNEQFF.

This rearrangement joins TRBV20-1 to TRBJ2-3; the D gene is possibly TRBD2 (6 bases). The CDR3 is made up of 15 amino acids. Germline loops: CDR1 DFQATT, CDR2 SNEGSKA (reference sequence). V shed 4 bases and J shed 2 bases, with 16 bases lying between them. This chain's CDR3 is CSAKVLGRSTDTQYF. The CDR3 nucleotides read TGCAGTGCTAAGGTACTAGGGAGGTCCACAGATACGCAGTATTTT.

This clonotype has ten or more counts. The gene calls are TRBV3-1 and TRBJ2-3, with no clear D. CDR1 LGHDT and CDR2 YNNKEL come from the germline V gene (reference sequence). The CDR3 sequence is 15 residues long. V dropped 0 bases and J dropped 2 bases, with 9 bases sitting between them. The CDR3 sequence: CASSQDPRSTDTQYF. CDR3 in DNA: TGTGCCAGCAGCCAAGATCCTCGGTCCACAGATACGCAGTATTTT.

V is TRBV10-3 and J is TRBJ1-1; TRBD1 agrees at 7 bases. Germline CDR1 and CDR2: ENHRY and SYGVKD. V was clipped by 5 bases and J by 2 bases; unmatched bases: 5. The CDR3 runs 14 residues. The DNA for the CDR3 is TGTGCCATCAGTTTCGACAGGGCCAACACTGAAGCTTTCTTT. Amino acid sequence: CAISFDRANTEAFF.

This clonotype showed up just a few times. The chain couples TRBV12-3 or TRBV12-4 to TRBJ2-1; possibly TRBD2 for D (6 bases). This CDR3 contains 15 residues. Trimming stripped 5 bases from V and 3 bases from J, with 14 bases between. The CDR3 DNA is TGTGCCAGCAGTCCAGCGGGCCAGATCTACAATGAGCAGTTCTTC. Encoded protein: CASSPAGQIYNEQFF.

The V gene is TRBV5-1, the J gene TRBJ2-5; 7 positions match TRBD2. Germline assignment: CDR1 SGHRS and CDR2 YFSETQ. This CDR3 region has 19 residues. V lost 4 bases and J lost 0; bases outside the gene matches: 18. The CDR3 sequence: CASSKGQGGSYRYQETQYF. As DNA, the CDR3 is TGCGCCAGCAGCAAGGGGCAGGGAGGGTCGTACCGATACCAAGAGACCCAGTACTTC.